The 5 T cell receptor beta chains reported below all come from one sample, sequenced in a study of beta chain features in type 1 diabetes (dated by TCRdb to 2016 to 2019). Results the study describes overall, beyond this receptor: Type 1 diabetes patients showed a moderate but significant shortening of TCRB CDR3 length in all four CD4+ subsets.

Libraries were constructed by the immunoSEQ multiplex PCR assay. The High Capacity cDNA Reverse Transcription Kit was used to reverse transcribe all of the isolated RNA, meaning that expressed TCRB transcripts were what got sequenced. TCRdb's version of the immuneACCESS table is confined to in-frame rearrangements and falls short of the full clone set. An unresolved V gene accounts for under half of the shortfall where checked; the remainder is of unknown origin. The sample table holds about 640,000 clones, of which over 10% were seen once. The ten largest make up approximately 0.11% of the sample. No antigen has been identified for these receptors. The sequencing input was naive CD4+ T cells from blood. The cell subset or site label corresponds to: true naive CD4+ T cells. These receptors originate from a man aged 25 to 45 with type 1 diabetes.

The chain uses TRBV29-1 and TRBJ2-2; 8 nucleotides match TRBD1. The V gene's germline CDR1 is SQVTM and CDR2 ANQGSEA. The CDR3 spans 13 residues. V lost 7 bases to trimming and J lost 4 bases; unmatched junction nucleotides: 5. The CDR3 loop is CSAYRGSTGELFF. The CDR3 bases are TGCAGCGCTTACAGGGGGTCCACCGGGGAGCTGTTTTTT.

This clone has more than one count but fewer than ten. The J gene is TRBJ1-6, the V gene TRBV5-4; possible D gene TRBD1, 5 bases. Germline values: CDR1 SGHNT, CDR2 YYREEE (reference sequence). The CDR3 sequence is 16 residues long. V lost 4 bases and J lost 7, with 18 bases in between. In nucleotides, the CDR3 is TGTGCCAGCAGCCGTGGGACTGGGGTCCAAAATTCACCCCTCCACTTT. Residues: CASSRGTGVQNSPLHF.

The V call is TRBV19, the J call TRBJ1-5; no definite D call. Germline CDR1 and CDR2: LNHDA and SQIVND (reference sequence). V was trimmed by 1 base and J by 1 base, leaving 8 bases between them. There are 15 residues in the CDR3. The CDR3 DNA follows: TGTGCCAGTAGTATAGGGCACTCCAGCAATCAGCCCCAGCATTTT. Encoded protein: CASSIGHSSNQPQHF.

This clone was detected only a few times. The J gene is TRBJ2-1, the V gene TRBV4-2; D might be TRBD1 (6 bases). The CDR3 covers 15 residues. Germline CDR1 LGHNA, CDR2 YNFKEQ. V lost 1 base, J lost 5 bases, and 12 bases lay in between. In DNA, the CDR3 is TGTGCCAGCAGCCAAGCCGAAGACAGGCACAATGAGCAGTTCTTC. This sequence encodes CASSQAEDRHNEQFF.

This chain uses TRBV30 with TRBJ1-2; no definite D call. This CDR3 spans 13 amino acids. Germline V CDR1 and CDR2: GTSNPN, SVGIG (reference sequence). The germline V and J ends were trimmed by 3 bases and 8 bases, with 16 bases remaining between them. The CDR3 region has the DNA TGTGCCTGGAGCGCCAGGACTCGAGGAGGCTACACCTTC. Protein: CAWSARTRGGYTF. Using reference TRBV30 and TRBJ1-2 for the parts outside the CDR3, the full variable domain is SQTIHQWPATLVQPVGSPLSLECTVEGTSNPNLYWYRQAAGRGLQLLFYSVGIGQISSEVPQNLSASRPQDRQFILSSKKLLLSDSGFYLCAWSARTRGGYTFGSGTRLTVV.